This T cell receptor beta chain was observed in a study of T cell repertoires in cytomegalovirus infection. Notes on the study in general: Carriage of CMV together with the relevant HLA was identifiable through cumulative public TCR beta family frequency.

This clonotype was seen a few times. Its antigen is as yet unknown. The CDR3 runs 15 residues. Germline V lookup: CDR1 LNHDA, CDR2 SQIVND (reference sequence). V shed 6 bases and J 5 bases; nucleotides not matched to a gene: 11. TCRdb re-called the reads with MiXCR, one entry per CDR3 protein. Of about 320,000 distinct CDR3 sequences detected, more than 8% appear once; the ten largest clones hold about 4.5%. This receptor was obtained from a human donor in good health (CMV status not recorded). Some clones in this sample may be carry-over from other donors' samples. The sample was PBMCs. The chain carries TRBV19 and TRBJ2-5, with 8 bases aligning to TRBD1. The DNA for the CDR3 is TGTGCCAGTAGCGACCGGGACAGGAGTGGGGAGACCCAGTACTTC. Encoded protein: CASSDRDRSGETQYF.